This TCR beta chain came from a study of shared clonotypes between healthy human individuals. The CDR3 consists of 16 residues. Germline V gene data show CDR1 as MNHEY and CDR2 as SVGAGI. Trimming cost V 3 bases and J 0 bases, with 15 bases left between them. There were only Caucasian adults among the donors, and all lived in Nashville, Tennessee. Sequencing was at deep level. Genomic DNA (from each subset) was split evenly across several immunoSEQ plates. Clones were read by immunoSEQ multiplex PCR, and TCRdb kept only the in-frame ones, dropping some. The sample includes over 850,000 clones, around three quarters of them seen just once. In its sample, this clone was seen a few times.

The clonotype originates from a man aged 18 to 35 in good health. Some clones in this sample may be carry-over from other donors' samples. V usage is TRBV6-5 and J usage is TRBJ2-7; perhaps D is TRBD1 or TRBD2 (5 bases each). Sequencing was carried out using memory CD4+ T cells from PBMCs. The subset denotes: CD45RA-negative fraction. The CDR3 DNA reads TGTGCCAGCAGTTATTCGGGACGGATGGCCTCCTACGAGCAGTACTTC. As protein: CASSYSGRMASYEQYF.